This T cell receptor (beta chain) was profiled in a study of OX40 agonist ivuxolimab in advanced cancers. There are 16 residues in the CDR3. Germline CDR1 SGDLS, CDR2 YYNGEE. The J segment lost 1 base and the V segment lost 0 bases, leaving 5 bases of the junction unmatched. Method: immunoSEQ multiplex PCR; TCRdb's copy keeps in-frame clones and lacks some. The table lists 70,000 or so clones, roughly nine tenths of them singletons. This TCR derives from an adult with an advanced solid tumor such as melanoma, head and neck, liver or kidney cancer. The chain has TRBV9 and TRBJ2-7; 9 bases align to TRBD2. Sequences were derived from CD4+ or CD8+ T cells sorted from blood, sampled in a trial of the OX40 agonist ivuxolimab. CDR3 in amino acids: CASSVGSSGRSYEQYF. The DNA for the CDR3 is TGTGCCAGCAGCGTAGGATCGAGCGGGAGGTCCTACGAGCAGTACTTC.